This T cell receptor (beta chain) was captured in a study of T cell responses to AZD1222 COVID-19 vaccine. Study-level points and caveats: Clonal diversity was possibly underestimated, and white British individuals and females predominated among donors. There were vaccine-associated CD4 TCRs across spike, dominant at 160-218 and 743-854. When two AZD1222 doses had been given, Spike-specific TCR breadth and depth rose.

Produced via immunoSEQ multiplex PCR; TCRdb's table is partial and in-frame only. The sample shows some 88,000 clones, about nine tenths of them seen only once. Germline V gene sequence: CDR1 ENHRY, CDR2 SYGVKD. This CDR3 is built from 15 residues. V shed 2 bases and J shed 4 bases, with 13 bases lying between them. Concerning this clone: The antigen is undetermined.

The origin of this receptor is an adult who received the AZD1222 COVID-19 vaccine. The chain is built from TRBV10-3 and TRBJ2-3, with D perhaps matching TRBD1 (5 bases). Material: peripheral blood, obtained 28 days after the second AZD1222 dose. The CDR3 DNA follows: TGTGCCATCAGTGAGATTCAGGGTTTTTCAGATACGCAGTATTTT. Protein sequence: CAISEIQGFSDTQYF.